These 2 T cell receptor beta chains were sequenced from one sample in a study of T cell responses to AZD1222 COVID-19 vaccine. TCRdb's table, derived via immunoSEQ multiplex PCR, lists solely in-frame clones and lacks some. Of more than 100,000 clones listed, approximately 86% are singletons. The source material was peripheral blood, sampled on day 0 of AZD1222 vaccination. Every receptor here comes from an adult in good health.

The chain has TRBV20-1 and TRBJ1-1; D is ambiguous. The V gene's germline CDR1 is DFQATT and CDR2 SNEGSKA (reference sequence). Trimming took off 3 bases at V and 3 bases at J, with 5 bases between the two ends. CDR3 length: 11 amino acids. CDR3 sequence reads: CSASWDTEAFF. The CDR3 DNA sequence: TGCAGTGCTAGTTGGGACACTGAAGCTTTCTTT.

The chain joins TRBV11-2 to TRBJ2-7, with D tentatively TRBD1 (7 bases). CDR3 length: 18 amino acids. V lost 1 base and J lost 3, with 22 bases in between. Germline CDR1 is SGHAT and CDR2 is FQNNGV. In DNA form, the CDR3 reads TGTGCCAGCAGCTTAGCGCCCCTGAGGGGGCTGGGGGGCTACGAGCAGTACTTC. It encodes CASSLAPLRGLGGYEQYF. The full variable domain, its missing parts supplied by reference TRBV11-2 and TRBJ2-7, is EAGVAQSPRYKIIEKRQSVAFWCNPISGHATLYWYQQILGQGPKLLIQFQNNGVVDDSQLPKDRFSAERLKGVDSTLKIQPAKLEDSAVYLCASSLAPLRGLGGYEQYFGPGTRLTVT.